The 25 T cell receptor beta chains presented below share a single source sample, sequenced in a study of T cells in Graves' hyperthyroidism and ophthalmopathy. RNA transcripts were the template for amplifying TCR beta CDR3 regions. When the TCR CDR3 underwent first-round RT-PCR, the HTBI primer set was used. TCRdb recomputed calls from the multiplex PCR reads with MiXCR, one row per CDR3 protein. The sample has some 460,000 distinct CDR3 sequences, 15% to 17% seen once. The source material was blood. These receptors all stem from a woman aged 18-29 years with Graves' hyperthyroidism.

This clonotype was detected many times. V gene TRBV9 combines with J gene TRBJ2-7; a weak D match, TRBD1 (5 bases). Germline V gives CDR1 SGDLS, CDR2 YYNGEE. The V gene lost 3 bases and the J gene lost 7 bases, with 14 bases spanning the gap. This CDR3 has 13 residues. In DNA form, the CDR3 reads TGTGCCAGCAGCGGGGGCCCCGAAGGGGAGCAGTACTTC. Translating it yields CASSGGPEGEQYF.

The sample holds many counts of this clonotype. The rearrangement links TRBV7-8 to TRBJ1-5; no definite D call. Trimming shortened V by 1 base and J by 7 bases, and 11 bases separated the two germline ends. Germline CDR1 and CDR2: SGHVS and FQNEAQ. CDR3 length: 14 residues. This chain's CDR3 is CASSLGGQPQPQHF. The CDR3 nucleotides are TGTGCCAGCAGCTTAGGCGGGCAGCCCCAGCCCCAGCATTTT. The full variable domain, completed using reference TRBV7-8 and TRBJ1-5, is GAGVSQSPRYKVAKRGQDVALRCDPISGHVSLFWYQQALGQGPEFLTYFQNEAQLDKSGLPSDRFFAERPEGSVSTLKIQRTQQEDSAVYLCASSLGGQPQPQHFGDGTRLSIL.

This chain uses TRBV18 with TRBJ2-7; TRBD2 aligns across 12 bases. The CDR3 is 16 amino acids. The V segment lost 2 bases and the J segment 7 bases; nucleotides outside the gene matches: 9. Germline lookup yields CDR1 KGHSH and CDR2 LQKENI. In DNA form, the CDR3 reads TGTGCCAGCTCACCATGGCTAGCGGGAGGGCAGAGAGAGCAGTACTTC. Residues: CASSPWLAGGQREQYF.

This clonotype was observed many times. This chain joins TRBV29-1 and TRBJ2-1, with 14 positions matching TRBD2. The CDR3 contains 17 residues. The trim removed 5 bases at V and 7 bases at J, leaving 13 bases unmatched. The germline V gene encodes CDR1 SQVTM and CDR2 ANQGSEA. CDR3 nucleotide sequence: TGCAGCGTTCGAAAAGGACTAGCGGGAGGACCCGGGAATGAGCAGTTCTTC. This sequence encodes CSVRKGLAGGPGNEQFF.

This clonotype was recorded many times. J is TRBJ2-2 and V is TRBV20-1; 10 bases match TRBD1. Germline V gives CDR1 DFQATT, CDR2 SNEGSKA (reference sequence). This CDR3 comprises 17 residues. Trimming cost V 3 bases and J 4 bases; bases outside gene matches: 11. CDR3 in amino acids: CSASPGWDRGRTGELFF. The CDR3 DNA is TGCAGTGCTAGCCCCGGATGGGACAGGGGTCGCACCGGGGAGCTGTTTTTT.

Concerning this clonotype itself: A read error is possible here, since a much larger clone lies one base away. The conserved phenylalanine or tryptophan is not found at the CDR3 terminus, so this likely reflects a read error. The gene calls are TRBV11-3 and TRBJ2-1; 9 bases align to TRBD1. The germline V gene has CDR1 SGHNT and CDR2 YENEEA. The length of the CDR3 is 15 residues. The V and J ends lost 4 bases and 3 bases, in that order; junction bases with no gene match: 4. The CDR3 spells CASSYRDRVYNEQFL. CDR3 in DNA: TGTGCCAGCAGCTACCGGGACAGGGTCTACAATGAGCAGTTCCTC.

This clonotype was recorded at least ten times. The chain employs TRBV6-1 and TRBJ2-3, with D perhaps assigned TRBD1 or TRBD2 (5 bases each). Germline lookup yields CDR1 MNHNS and CDR2 SASEGT. Deletions cut 10 bases from V and 0 bases from J, with 17 bases between. CDR3 length equals 15 residues. In DNA, the CDR3 is TGTGCCACCACCTCCGGGACGACGAGCACAGATACGCAGTATTTT. Protein: CATTSGTTSTDTQYF.

This clonotype was seen repeatedly, ten times or more. The genes are TRBV7-8 and TRBJ2-7; the D is unclear. The germline gives CDR1 SGHVS, CDR2 FQNEAQ. The CDR3 has 14 residues. V lost 1 base and J lost 0, with 7 bases in between. The DNA of the CDR3 is TGTGCCAGCAGCTTAGAATACCACTCCTACGAGCAGTACTTC. It codes for CASSLEYHSYEQYF.

This clonotype came up a few times. A much more abundant neighbour one base away suggests this may be a read error. The gene calls are TRBV11-1 and TRBJ2-1, with TRBD2 matching 16 bases. The CDR3 spans 18 residues. Germline V gives CDR1 SGHAT, CDR2 FQDESV (reference sequence). CDR3 sequence reads: CAGSVGTSGRAYYNEQFF. In nucleotides, the CDR3 is TGTGCCGGCAGCGTCGGGACTAGCGGGAGGGCTTACTACAATGAGCAGTTCTTC.

This clonotype has ten or more counts. The V call is TRBV29-1, the J call TRBJ2-4; D is unclear. The CDR3 totals 13 residues. Germline values: CDR1 SQVTM, CDR2 ANQGSEA. Trimming removed 6 bases at V and 0 bases at J, with 9 bases between. The CDR3 DNA follows: TGCAGCGTCGTTAGGTTAGCCAAAAACATTCAGTACTTC. Translated: CSVVRLAKNIQYF. The complete variable domain, with remaining parts taken from reference TRBV29-1 and TRBJ2-4, reads SAVISQKPSRDICQRGTSLTIQCQVDSQVTMMFWYRQQPGQSLTLIATANQGSEATYESGFVIDKFPISRPNLTFSTLTVSNMSPEDSSIYLCSVVRLAKNIQYFGAGTRLSVL.

The J gene is TRBJ1-5, the V gene TRBV27, with 7 positions matching TRBD1. The V gene's germline CDR1 is MNHEY and CDR2 SMNVEV (reference sequence). The CDR3 is 15 residues long. Unmatched junction bases numbered 10, after V lost 7 bases and J lost 4 bases. CDR3 DNA sequence: TGTGCCAGCACTCCCCTAGGGACAGAGAATCAGCCCCAGCATTTT. This gives the protein CASTPLGTENQPQHF.

This clonotype showed up many times. The J gene is TRBJ1-2, the V gene TRBV20-1; D may be TRBD1 (6 bases). The V gene lost 5 bases and the J gene lost 2 bases, with 21 bases spanning the gap. Germline V gene lookup returns CDR1 DFQATT and CDR2 SNEGSKA (reference sequence). The CDR3 loop spans 16 amino acids. For the CDR3, the DNA is TGCAGTGCTCCACACCCTTGGGGGCGGGACAACTATGGCTACACCTTC. As protein: CSAPHPWGRDNYGYTF.

A word on this clonotype: A read error is possible here, since a much larger clone lies one base away. This chain joins TRBV6-1 and TRBJ2-5; either TRBD1 or TRBD2 may fit D (6 bases each). The V end lost 6 bases, the J end lost 3 bases, and 14 bases lay between the germline ends. The germline V gene has CDR1 MNHNS and CDR2 SASEGT. The CDR3 contains 14 residues. CDR3 region: CASRPPGGEETQYF. CDR3 DNA sequence: TGTGCCAGCAGGCCTCCCGGGGGCGAAGAGACCCAGTACTTC.

The chain combines TRBV5-6 with TRBJ2-2, with D possibly being TRBD1 or TRBD2 (5 bases each). With 1 base removed from V and 5 bases from J, the gap between germline ends came to 15 bases. Germline CDR1 reads SGHDT; CDR2 reads YYEEEE. The CDR3 runs 16 residues. For the CDR3, the DNA is TGTGCCAGCAGCTTGTTTCTGGGACGTTCGACCGGGGAGCTGTTTTTT. Its protein is CASSLFLGRSTGELFF.

The chain links TRBV12-3 or TRBV12-4 to TRBJ1-3, with D unresolved. This CDR3 spans 16 amino acids. V lost 6 bases and J 0 bases, leaving 15 bases between the germline ends. In nucleotides, the CDR3 is TGTGCCAGCAGACCGGTAGCCTTTAGCTCTGGAAACACCATATATTTT. It codes for CASRPVAFSSGNTIYF.

This clonotype was found many times. The chain uses TRBV30 and TRBJ1-2, with 9 bases aligning to TRBD1. This CDR3 has 13 residues. J lost 14 bases, V lost 4 bases, and 14 bases had no gene match. From germline, CDR1 is GTSNPN and CDR2 SVGIG (reference sequence). CDR3 amino acids: CAWKPSGTGLRTF. Written as DNA, the CDR3 is TGTGCCTGGAAACCCTCCGGGACAGGGCTTCGTACCTTC.

This chain joins TRBV15 and TRBJ1-2, with TRBD1 as a possible D gene (5 bases). Trimming left V 1 base short and J 4 bases short, with 16 bases between. CDR1 and CDR2 from the germline V gene are LNHNV and YYDKDF (reference sequence). This CDR3 region has 16 residues. The CDR3 DNA follows: TGTGCCACCAGCAGAGGTTGGGGCGAGTTTAGCTATGGCTACACCTTC. Its protein product is CATSRGWGEFSYGYTF.

This clonotype was recorded many times. The chain has TRBV19 and TRBJ1-5, with D perhaps matching TRBD1 (5 bases). Germline V gene lookup returns CDR1 LNHDA and CDR2 SQIVND (reference sequence). This CDR3 is built from 13 residues. Trimming took 5 bases from V and 7 from J, leaving 12 bases between them. CDR3 coding DNA: TGTGCCAGTAGTTCTCAGGGCCCGCAGCCCCAGCATTTT. Its translation: CASSSQGPQPQHF.

The V and J genes are TRBV6-1 and TRBJ1-6, with 9 bases identical to TRBD1. The CDR3 sequence is 15 residues long. CDR1 and CDR2 (germline): MNHNS, SASEGT. With 6 bases clipped from V and 8 bases from J, the junction kept 8 bases outside the gene matches. The CDR3 is CASRAGQGGDSPLHF. DNA of the CDR3: TGTGCCAGCAGAGCGGGACAGGGAGGGGATTCACCCCTCCACTTT.

Ten or more counts support this clonotype. V is TRBV19 and J is TRBJ2-7; perhaps TRBD1 as D (7 bases). From germline, CDR1 is LNHDA and CDR2 SQIVND (reference sequence). Trimming shortened V by 9 bases and J by 6 bases, and 21 bases separated the two germline ends. CDR3 size: 14 residues. The CDR3: CASARRGQISEQYF. The DNA for the CDR3 is TGTGCCAGCGCTAGGAGGGGGCAGATATCCGAGCAGTACTTC.

CDR3 sequence reads: CASSETWDRGYGYTF. The CDR3 DNA reads as TGCGCCAGCAGTGAGACATGGGACAGGGGGTATGGCTACACCTTC. The rearrangement joins TRBV10-2 to TRBJ1-2; the match to TRBD1 covers 11 bases. With 2 bases clipped from V and 5 bases from J, the junction kept 4 bases outside the gene matches. The germline gives CDR1 WSHSY, CDR2 SAAADI. The CDR3 is 15 amino acids.

Many counts were recorded for this clonotype. This rearrangement joins TRBV5-1 to TRBJ2-1; TRBD2 matches at 8 bases. The ends lost 4 bases at V and 8 bases at J; junction bases unmatched: 17. Germline loops: CDR1 SGHRS, CDR2 YFSETQ. The CDR3 runs 17 residues. The DNA for the CDR3 is TGCGCCAGCAGCCCGGGGGCGGGAGGACAAGTTTGGGATGAGCAGTTCTTC. Translation gives CASSPGAGGQVWDEQFF.

This clonotype was found many times. V and J are TRBV27 and TRBJ2-2; 7 bases are a match to TRBD2. CDR3 length: 21 amino acids. With 1 base clipped from V and 0 bases from J, the junction kept 17 bases outside the gene matches. Looked up from germline, CDR1 is MNHEY and CDR2 is SMNVEV (reference sequence). The chain's CDR3 is CASSLYGPGLPAETNTGELFF. DNA for the CDR3: TGTGCCAGCAGTTTATATGGGCCGGGACTACCAGCCGAGACGAACACCGGGGAGCTGTTTTTT.

This clonotype was detected ten times or more. V is TRBV12-3 or TRBV12-4 and J is TRBJ1-4; no clear D gene. There are 16 residues in the CDR3. Between the trimmed V and J ends, which lost 2 bases and 4 bases, there was a span of 14 bases. CDR3 protein: CASSLWPGANNEKLFF. Written as DNA, the CDR3 is TGTGCCAGCAGTTTATGGCCGGGAGCTAATAATGAAAAACTGTTTTTT.

This clonotype was observed at least ten times. The rearrangement joins TRBV13 to TRBJ2-5, with 8 positions matching TRBD2. This CDR3 spans 20 amino acids. Germline values: CDR1 PRHDT, CDR2 FYEKMQ (reference sequence). The trim removed 5 bases at V and 2 bases at J, leaving 22 bases unmatched. CDR3: CASSPPKVVAGYTIQETQYF. The CDR3 coding sequence is TGTGCCAGCAGCCCACCCAAGGTAGTAGCGGGGTACACCATTCAAGAGACCCAGTACTTC.